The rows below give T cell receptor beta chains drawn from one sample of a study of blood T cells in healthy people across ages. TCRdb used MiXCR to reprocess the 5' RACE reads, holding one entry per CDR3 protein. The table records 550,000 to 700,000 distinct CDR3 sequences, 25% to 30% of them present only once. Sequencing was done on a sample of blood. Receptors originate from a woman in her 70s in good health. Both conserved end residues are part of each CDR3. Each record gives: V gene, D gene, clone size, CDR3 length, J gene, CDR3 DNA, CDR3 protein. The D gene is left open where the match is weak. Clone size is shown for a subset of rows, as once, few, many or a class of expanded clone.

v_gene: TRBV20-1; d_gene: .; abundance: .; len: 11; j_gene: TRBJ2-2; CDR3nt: TGCAGTGCGGAGGTCTCCGGGGAGCTGTTTTTT; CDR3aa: CSAEVSGELFF
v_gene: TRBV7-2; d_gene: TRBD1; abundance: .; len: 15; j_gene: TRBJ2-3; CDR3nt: TGTGCCAGCAGCTTCCGGGACAGGGGGGCAGATACGCAGTATTTT; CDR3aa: CASSFRDRGADTQYF
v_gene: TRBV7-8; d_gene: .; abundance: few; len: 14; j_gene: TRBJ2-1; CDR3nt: TGTGCCAGCAGCTTAGTAGCAGGAACCAATGAGCAGTTCTTC; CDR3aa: CASSLVAGTNEQFF
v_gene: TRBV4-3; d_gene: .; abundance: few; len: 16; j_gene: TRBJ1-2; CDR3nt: TGCGCCAGCAGCCAAGGGGGAACAGGGAGTATGGGTGGCTACACCTTC; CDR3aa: CASSQGGTGSMGGYTF
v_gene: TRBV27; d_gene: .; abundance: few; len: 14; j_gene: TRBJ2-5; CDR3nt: TGTGCCAGCAGTTCCCGACTGATGAAAGAGACCCAGTACTTC; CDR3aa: CASSSRLMKETQYF
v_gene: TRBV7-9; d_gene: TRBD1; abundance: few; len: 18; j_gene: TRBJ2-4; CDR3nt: TGTGCCAGCAGCTTGTACTACGGGACAGCCCTAGCCAAAAACATTCAGTACTTC; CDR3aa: CASSLYYGTALAKNIQYF
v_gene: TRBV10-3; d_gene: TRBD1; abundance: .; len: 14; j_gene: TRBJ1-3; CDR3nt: TGTGCCACCCTGACAGGGGGCTCTGGAAACACCATATATTTT; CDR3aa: CATLTGGSGNTIYF
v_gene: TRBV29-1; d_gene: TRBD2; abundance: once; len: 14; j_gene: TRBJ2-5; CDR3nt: TGCGGCGCCCTTGCTAGCGGGGGTGGGGAGACCCAGTACTTC; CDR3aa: CGALASGGGETQYF
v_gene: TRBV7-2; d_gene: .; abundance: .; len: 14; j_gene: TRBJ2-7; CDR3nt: TGTGCCAGTCGACAACCGGGCTCCTCCTACGAGCAGTACTTC; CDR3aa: CASRQPGSSYEQYF
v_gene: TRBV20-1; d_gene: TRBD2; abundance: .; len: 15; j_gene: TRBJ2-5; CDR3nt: TGCAGTGCTAGAAGACTAGCGGGGGGGCCGGAGACCCAGTACTTC; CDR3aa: CSARRLAGGPETQYF
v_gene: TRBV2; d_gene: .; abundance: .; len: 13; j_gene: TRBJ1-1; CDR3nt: TGTGCCAGCACCCAGGGGCCCAACACTGAAGCTTTCTTT; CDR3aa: CASTQGPNTEAFF
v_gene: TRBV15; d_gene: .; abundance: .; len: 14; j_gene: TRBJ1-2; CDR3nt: TGTGCCACCAGCAGAGATCGCATCGTCTATGGCTACACCTTC; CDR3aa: CATSRDRIVYGYTF
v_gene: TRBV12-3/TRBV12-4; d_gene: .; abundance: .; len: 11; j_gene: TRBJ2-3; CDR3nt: TGTGCCAGCGGGCGCAGAGATACGCAGTATTTT; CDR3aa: CASGRRDTQYF
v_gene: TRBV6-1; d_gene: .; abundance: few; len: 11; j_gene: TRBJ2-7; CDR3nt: TGTGCCAGCAGTACAGGGCCCGAGCAGTACTTC; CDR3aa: CASSTGPEQYF
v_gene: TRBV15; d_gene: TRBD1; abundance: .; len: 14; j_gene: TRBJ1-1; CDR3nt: TGTGCCACCAGCAGAGTAGGACAGGGGGAGGGAGCTTTCTTT; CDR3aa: CATSRVGQGEGAFF
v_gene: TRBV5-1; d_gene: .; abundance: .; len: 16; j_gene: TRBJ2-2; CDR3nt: TGCGCCAGCAGCCTCGGACACCGCGCGAACACCGGGGAGCTGTTTTTT; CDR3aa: CASSLGHRANTGELFF
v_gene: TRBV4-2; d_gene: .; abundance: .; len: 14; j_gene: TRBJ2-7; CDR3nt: TGTGCCAGCAGCCAGGGCCAAGGGGCCTACGAGCAGTACTTC; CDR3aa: CASSQGQGAYEQYF
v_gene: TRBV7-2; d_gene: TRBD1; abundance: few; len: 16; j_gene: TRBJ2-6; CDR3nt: TGTGCCAGCAGCTTGAACAGGGGATACGGGGCCAACGTCCTGACTTTC; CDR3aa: CASSLNRGYGANVLTF
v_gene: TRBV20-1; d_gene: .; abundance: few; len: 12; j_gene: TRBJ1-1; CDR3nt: TGCAGTGCTTTCGTGGCGAACACTGAAGCTTTCTTT; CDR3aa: CSAFVANTEAFF
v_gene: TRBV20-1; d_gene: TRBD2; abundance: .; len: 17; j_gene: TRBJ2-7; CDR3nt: TGCAGTGCTAGGGATCTAGCGGGGGGACAACAAACTTACGAGCAGTACTTC; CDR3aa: CSARDLAGGQQTYEQYF
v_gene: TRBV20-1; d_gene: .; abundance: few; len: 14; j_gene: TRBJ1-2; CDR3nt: TGCAGTGCCCCGGATGGAGAAGCTAACTATGGCTACACCTTC; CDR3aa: CSAPDGEANYGYTF
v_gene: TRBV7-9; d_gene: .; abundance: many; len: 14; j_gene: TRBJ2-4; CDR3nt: TGTGCCAGCAGCTTAGCGGGGGCGGAAAACATTCAGTACTTC; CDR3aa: CASSLAGAENIQYF